This record concerns one T cell receptor beta chain sequence. Its matching antigen is unknown. Scientists ran DNA taken from cultured CD4+ T cells through the Oncomine TCR Beta short-read assay for sequencing. From CD4+ T cells that had been cultured, genomic DNA was extracted. TCRdb reprocessed the PCR reads via MiXCR and lists one record per CDR3 protein. The table shows some 11,000 distinct CDR3 sequences, with around 41% occurring only once. This sample is drawn from a study of vaccination and CD4 T cells after COVID-19. Noted treatment: roughly 10-day PBMC culture with coronavirus spike peptide pools or control peptides (ViraFEST assay). V lost 1 base to trimming and J lost 3 bases, with 6 bases between them. The length of the CDR3 is 13 residues. The V gene's germline CDR1 is SGHVS and CDR2 FNYEAQ.

Sequenced material: CD4+ T cells from blood, cultured in vitro, taken after SARS-CoV-2 vaccination. The chain uses TRBV7-6 and TRBJ1-2; D is uncertain. The clonotype originates from a human donor who had recovered from COVID-19. CDR3 protein: CASSLGRDYGYTF. In DNA, the CDR3 is TGTGCCAGCAGCTTAGGGCGGGACTATGGCTACACCTTC.